The clone carrying this T cell receptor beta chain occurred a few times. As to treatment: randomized to nivolumab then ipilimumab (arm A) or the reverse (arm B). The data were produced by immunoSEQ multiplex PCR, yet TCRdb's version contains in-frame clones alone and is incomplete. Altogether about 21,000 clones are present, more than 25% being singletons, with the ten largest covering over 5.5%. The sample comes from a study of sequential checkpoint blockade in melanoma. The sequencing used tumor tissue (inferred from file names), collected from a patient given nivolumab and ipilimumab in sequence. The sequence came from a human donor with melanoma.

The CDR3 coding sequence is TGCGCCAGCAGCCGCGCTAGCGGGGACTCCTACGAGCAGTACTTC. It specifies CASSRASGDSYEQYF. The chain joins TRBV23-1 to TRBJ2-7, with 9 bases matching TRBD2. TRBV23-1 is placed among ORFs of uncertain function. The J segment lost 0 bases and the V segment lost 6 bases, leaving 6 bases of the junction unmatched. The CDR3 contains 15 residues.